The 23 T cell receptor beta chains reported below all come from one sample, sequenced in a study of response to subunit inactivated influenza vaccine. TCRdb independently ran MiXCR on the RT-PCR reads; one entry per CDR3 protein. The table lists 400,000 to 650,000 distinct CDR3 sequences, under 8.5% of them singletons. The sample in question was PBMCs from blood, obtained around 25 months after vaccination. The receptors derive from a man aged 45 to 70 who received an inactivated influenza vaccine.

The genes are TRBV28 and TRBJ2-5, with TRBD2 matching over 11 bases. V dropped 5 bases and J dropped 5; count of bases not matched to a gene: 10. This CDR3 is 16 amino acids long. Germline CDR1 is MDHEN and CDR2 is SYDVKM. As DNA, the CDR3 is TGTGCCAGCAGTCACACTTTACTAGCGGGAGTGGAGACCCAGTACTTC. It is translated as CASSHTLLAGVETQYF.

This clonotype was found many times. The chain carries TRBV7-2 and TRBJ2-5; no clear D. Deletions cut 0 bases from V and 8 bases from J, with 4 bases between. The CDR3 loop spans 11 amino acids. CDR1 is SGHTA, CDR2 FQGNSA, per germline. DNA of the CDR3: TGTGCCAGCAGCTTAGCGGTAACCCAGTACTTC. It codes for CASSLAVTQYF.

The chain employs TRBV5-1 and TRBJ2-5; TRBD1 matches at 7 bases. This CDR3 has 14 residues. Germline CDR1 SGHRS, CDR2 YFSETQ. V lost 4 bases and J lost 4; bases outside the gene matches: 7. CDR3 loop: CASSRAGTAETQYF. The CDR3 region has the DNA TGCGCCAGCAGCCGGGCCGGGACAGCAGAGACCCAGTACTTC.

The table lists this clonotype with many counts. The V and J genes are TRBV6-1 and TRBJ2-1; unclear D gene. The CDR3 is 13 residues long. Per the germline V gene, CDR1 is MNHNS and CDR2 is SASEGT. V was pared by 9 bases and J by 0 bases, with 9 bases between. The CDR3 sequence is CASQRSSYNEQFF. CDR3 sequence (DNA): TGTGCCAGTCAACGCAGCTCCTACAATGAGCAGTTCTTC.

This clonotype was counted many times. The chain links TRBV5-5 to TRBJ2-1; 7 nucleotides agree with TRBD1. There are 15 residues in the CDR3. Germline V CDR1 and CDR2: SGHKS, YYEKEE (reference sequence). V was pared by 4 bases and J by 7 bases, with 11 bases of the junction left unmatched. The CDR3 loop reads CASSPGTATPNEQFF. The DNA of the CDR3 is TGTGCCAGCAGCCCCGGGACAGCGACCCCGAATGAGCAGTTCTTC.

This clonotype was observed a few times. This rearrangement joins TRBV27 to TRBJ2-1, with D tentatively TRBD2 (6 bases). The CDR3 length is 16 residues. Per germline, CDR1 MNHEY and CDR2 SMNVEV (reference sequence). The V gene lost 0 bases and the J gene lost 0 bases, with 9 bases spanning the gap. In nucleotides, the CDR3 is TGTGCCAGCAGTTTATCACGGCGGGGCTCCTACAATGAGCAGTTCTTC. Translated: CASSLSRRGSYNEQFF.

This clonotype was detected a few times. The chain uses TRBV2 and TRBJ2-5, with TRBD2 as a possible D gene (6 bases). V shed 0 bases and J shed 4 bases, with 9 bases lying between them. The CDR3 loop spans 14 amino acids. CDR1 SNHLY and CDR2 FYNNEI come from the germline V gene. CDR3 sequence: CASSEASSGETQYF. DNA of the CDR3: TGTGCCAGCAGTGAAGCGAGTAGCGGAGAGACCCAGTACTTC.

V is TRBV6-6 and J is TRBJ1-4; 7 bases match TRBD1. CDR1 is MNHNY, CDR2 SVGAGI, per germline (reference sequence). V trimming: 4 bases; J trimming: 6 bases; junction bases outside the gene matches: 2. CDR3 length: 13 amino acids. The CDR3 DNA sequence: TGTGCCAGCAGTTGGGGGACAGATGAAAAACTGTTTTTT. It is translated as CASSWGTDEKLFF.

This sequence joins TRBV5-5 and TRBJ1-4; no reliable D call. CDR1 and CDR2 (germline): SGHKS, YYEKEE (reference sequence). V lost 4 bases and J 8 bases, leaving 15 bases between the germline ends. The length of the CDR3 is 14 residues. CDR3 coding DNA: TGTGCCAGCAGCCTCGGGCCTGGTGGGGAAAAACTGTTTTTT. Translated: CASSLGPGGEKLFF.

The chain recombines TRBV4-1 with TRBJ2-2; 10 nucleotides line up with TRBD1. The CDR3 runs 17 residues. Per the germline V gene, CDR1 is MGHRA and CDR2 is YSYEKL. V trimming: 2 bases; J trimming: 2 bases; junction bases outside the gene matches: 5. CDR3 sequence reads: CASSQKTGGLNTGELFF. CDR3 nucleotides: TGCGCCAGCAGCCAAAAGACAGGGGGCCTCAACACCGGGGAGCTGTTTTTT.

The CDR3 loop is CAISAPAGSYNEQFF. The CDR3 coding sequence is TGTGCCATCAGTGCCCCTGCGGGCTCCTACAATGAGCAGTTCTTC. V and J are TRBV10-3 and TRBJ2-1, with a weak D call TRBD2 (5 bases). V was shortened by 4 bases and J by 0 bases, with 10 bases between the two germline ends. Germline values: CDR1 ENHRY, CDR2 SYGVKD. The CDR3 is 15 amino acids.

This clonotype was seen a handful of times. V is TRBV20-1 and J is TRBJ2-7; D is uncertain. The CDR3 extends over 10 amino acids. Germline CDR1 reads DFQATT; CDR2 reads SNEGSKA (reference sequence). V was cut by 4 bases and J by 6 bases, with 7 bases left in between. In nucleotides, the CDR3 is TGCAGTGCTACCGACGGCGAGCAGTACTTC. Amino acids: CSATDGEQYF.

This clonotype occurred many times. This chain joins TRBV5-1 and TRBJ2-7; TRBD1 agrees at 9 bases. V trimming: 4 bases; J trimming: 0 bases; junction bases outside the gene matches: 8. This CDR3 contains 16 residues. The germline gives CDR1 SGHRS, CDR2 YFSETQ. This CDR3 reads CASSRGQGTSSYEQYF. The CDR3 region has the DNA TGCGCCAGCAGCCGAGGACAGGGGACCAGCTCCTACGAGCAGTACTTC.

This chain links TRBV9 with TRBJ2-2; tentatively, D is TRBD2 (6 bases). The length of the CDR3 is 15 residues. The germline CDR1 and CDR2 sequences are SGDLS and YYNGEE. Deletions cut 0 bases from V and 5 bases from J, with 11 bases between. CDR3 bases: TGTGCCAGCAGCGTAGGGGGGAGCGGGACCGGGGAGCTGTTTTTT. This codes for CASSVGGSGTGELFF. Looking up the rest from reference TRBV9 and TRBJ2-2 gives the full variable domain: DSGVTQTPKHLITATGQRVTLRCSPRSGDLSVYWYQQSLDQGLQFLIQYYNGEERAKGNILERFSAQQFPDLHSELNLSSLELGDSALYFCASSVGGSGTGELFFGEGSRLTVL.

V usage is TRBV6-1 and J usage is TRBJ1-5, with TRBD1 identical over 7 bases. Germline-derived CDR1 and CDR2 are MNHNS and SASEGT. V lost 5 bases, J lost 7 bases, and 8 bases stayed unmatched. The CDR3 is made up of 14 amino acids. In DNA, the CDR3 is TGTGCCAGCAGTCCCGGGGACAGATTACAGCCCCAGCATTTT. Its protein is CASSPGDRLQPQHF.

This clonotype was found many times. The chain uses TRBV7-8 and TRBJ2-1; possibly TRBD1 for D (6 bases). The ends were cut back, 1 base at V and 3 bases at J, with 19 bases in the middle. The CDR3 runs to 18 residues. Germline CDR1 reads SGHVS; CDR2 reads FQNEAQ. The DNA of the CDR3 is TGTGCCAGCAGCTTAGAGGACTCAGGGGTTTCAAACTACAATGAGCAGTTCTTC. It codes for CASSLEDSGVSNYNEQFF.

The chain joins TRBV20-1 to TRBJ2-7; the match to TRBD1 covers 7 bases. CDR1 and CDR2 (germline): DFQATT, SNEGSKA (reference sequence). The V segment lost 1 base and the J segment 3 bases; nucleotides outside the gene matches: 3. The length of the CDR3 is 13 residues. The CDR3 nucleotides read TGCAGTGCTAGAGGGGACAGCCTCTACGAGCAGTACTTC. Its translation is CSARGDSLYEQYF.

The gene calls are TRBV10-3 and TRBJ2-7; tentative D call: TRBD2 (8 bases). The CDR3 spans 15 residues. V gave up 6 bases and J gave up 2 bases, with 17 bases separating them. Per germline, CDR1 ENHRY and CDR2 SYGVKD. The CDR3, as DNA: TGTGCCATCAGCGGGAGGGCGGACAGGACCTACGAGCAGTACTTC. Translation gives CAISGRADRTYEQYF.

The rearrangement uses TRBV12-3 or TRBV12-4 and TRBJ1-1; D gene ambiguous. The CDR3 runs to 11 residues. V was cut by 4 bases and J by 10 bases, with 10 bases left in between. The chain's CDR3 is CASSSRGAAFF. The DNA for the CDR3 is TGTGCCAGCAGTTCGCGGGGTGCAGCTTTCTTT.

The chain's CDR3 is CSVEKLGTYEQYF. The CDR3 DNA reads as TGCAGCGTTGAGAAGCTCGGGACATACGAGCAGTACTTC. This chain uses TRBV29-1 with TRBJ2-7, with a weak D call TRBD1 (6 bases). CDR1 and CDR2 (germline): SQVTM, ANQGSEA. V shed 3 bases and J shed 4 bases, with 13 bases lying between them. CDR3 size: 13 residues.

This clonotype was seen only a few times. The CDR3 coding sequence is TGTGCCAGCAGACACCTAGGGAGGGCAGAGACCCAGTACTTC. Its translation: CASRHLGRAETQYF. The chain recombines TRBV3-1 with TRBJ2-5; 7 bases match TRBD2. Germline CDR1 is LGHDT and CDR2 is YNNKEL (reference sequence). The CDR3 runs 14 residues. Trimming took 6 bases from V and 4 from J; bases not matched to a gene: 8.

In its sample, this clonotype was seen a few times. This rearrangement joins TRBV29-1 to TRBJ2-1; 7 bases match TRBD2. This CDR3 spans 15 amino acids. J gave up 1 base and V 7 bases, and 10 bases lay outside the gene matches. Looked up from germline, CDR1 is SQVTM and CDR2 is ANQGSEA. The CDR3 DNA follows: TGCAGCGGGGAGGGCGGGAGCTCTTCCTACAATGAGCAGTTCTTC. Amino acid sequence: CSGEGGSSSYNEQFF.

The CDR3 coding sequence is TGTGCCAGCAGCCCTCCGGACCCCGGGGAGCTGTTTTTT. Its translation: CASSPPDPGELFF. The chain combines TRBV4-2 with TRBJ2-2, with D unclear. With 4 bases removed from V and 6 bases from J, the gap between germline ends came to 9 bases. CDR1 LGHNA and CDR2 YNFKEQ come from the germline V gene. This CDR3 is 13 amino acids long.